This T cell receptor beta chain was identified in a study of CD8 T cells in Susac syndrome. When the RNA was reverse transcribed, random hexamers were used with an input of about 0.45 to 1 ug. The method of amplification for TCR beta CDR3 was immunoSEQ multiplex PCR, covering 54 Vbeta and 13 Jbeta. MiXCR, applied by TCRdb to the immunoSEQ multiplex PCR reads, yields one record per CDR3 protein. The repertoire consists of roughly 300,000 distinct CDR3 sequences, with roughly 85% occurring once and the leading ten covering about 0.11%. The CDR3 contains 14 residues. With V trimmed by 3 bases and J by 1 base, 2 bases remained unmatched. Germline assignment: CDR1 LGHDT and CDR2 YNNKEL (reference sequence).

The source of this sequence is a human donor with multiple sclerosis. The chain combines TRBV3-1 with TRBJ2-5; TRBD2 matches 7 bases. The material sequenced was CD8+ T cells from PBMCs. This CDR3 is CASSHLAAQETQYF. CDR3 nucleotides: TGTGCCAGCAGCCATCTAGCGGCCCAAGAGACCCAGTACTTC.